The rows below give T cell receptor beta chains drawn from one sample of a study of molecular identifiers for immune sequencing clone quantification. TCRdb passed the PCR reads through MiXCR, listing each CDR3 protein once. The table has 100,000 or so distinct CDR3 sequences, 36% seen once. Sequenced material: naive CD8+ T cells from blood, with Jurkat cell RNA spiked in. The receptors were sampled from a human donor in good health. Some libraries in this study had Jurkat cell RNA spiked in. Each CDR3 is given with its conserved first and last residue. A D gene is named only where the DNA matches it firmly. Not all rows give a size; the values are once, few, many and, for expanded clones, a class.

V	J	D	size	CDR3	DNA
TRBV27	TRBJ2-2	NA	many	CASSFRQPLNTGELFF	TGTGCCAGCAGTTTTCGTCAGCCCTTGAACACCGGGGAGCTGTTTTTT
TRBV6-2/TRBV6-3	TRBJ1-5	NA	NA	CASSSTRTAVDRPQHF	TGTGCCAGCAGTTCGACGAGGACAGCCGTCGATCGGCCCCAGCATTTT
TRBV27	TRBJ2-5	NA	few	CASSHPHLIQEAQYF	TGTGCCAGCAGTCATCCCCACTTAATACAAGAGGCCCAGTACTTC
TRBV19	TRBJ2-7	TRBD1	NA	CASSPWTGDYEQYF	TGTGCCAGTAGCCCCTGGACAGGGGACTACGAGCAGTACTTC
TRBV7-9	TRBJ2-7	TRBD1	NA	CASSRTGGEQYF	TGTGCCAGCAGCCGCACAGGGGGCGAGCAGTACTTC
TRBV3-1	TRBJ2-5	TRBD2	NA	CASSPRTSGSYQETQYF	TGTGCCAGCAGCCCAAGAACTAGCGGTAGTTACCAAGAGACCCAGTACTTC
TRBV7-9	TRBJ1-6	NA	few	CASSSKGWNLNSPLHF	TGTGCCAGCAGCTCAAAAGGGTGGAACCTTAATTCACCCCTCCACTTT
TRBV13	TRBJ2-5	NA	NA	CASSYPSRQETQYF	TGTGCCAGCAGCTACCCCTCGCGCCAGGAGACCCAGTACTTC
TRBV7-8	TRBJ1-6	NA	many	CASSLALGFYNSPLHF	TGTGCCAGCAGCTTAGCGCTAGGTTTTTATAATTCACCCCTCCACTTT
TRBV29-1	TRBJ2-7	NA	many	CSVAGGAYEQYF	TGCAGCGTTGCCGGCGGAGCATACGAGCAGTACTTC
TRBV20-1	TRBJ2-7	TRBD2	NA	CSARDPLAGDFYEQHF	TGCAGTGCTCGAGATCCCCTAGCGGGAGATTTCTACGAGCAGCACTTC
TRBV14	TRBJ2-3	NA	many	CASSSTIFTDTQYF	TGTGCCAGCAGCTCAACTATATTCACAGATACGCAGTATTTT
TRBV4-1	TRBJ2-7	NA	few	CASSEEGGVDEQYF	TGCGCCAGCAGCGAGGAAGGTGGGGTTGACGAGCAGTACTTC
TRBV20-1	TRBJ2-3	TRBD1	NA	CSARPQGAQDTQYF	TGCAGTGCTAGACCTCAGGGGGCCCAAGATACGCAGTATTTT
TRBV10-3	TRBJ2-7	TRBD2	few	CAISGLAGGDEQYF	TGTGCCATCAGTGGACTAGCGGGAGGGGACGAGCAGTACTTC
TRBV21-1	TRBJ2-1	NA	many	CARDRGPNEQFF	TGTGCCAGAGACAGGGGACCCAATGAGCAGTTCTTC
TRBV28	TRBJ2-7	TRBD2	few	CASSLYIGSGSIPGLEQYF	TGTGCCAGCAGTCTCTACATAGGGAGCGGGAGCATTCCAGGGCTCGAGCAGTACTTC
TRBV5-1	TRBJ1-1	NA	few	CASRLLGPNTEAFF	TGCGCCAGCAGACTCCTAGGGCCGAACACTGAAGCTTTCTTT
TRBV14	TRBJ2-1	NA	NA	CASSQDLNYNEQFF	TGTGCCAGCAGCCAAGATCTTAATTACAATGAGCAGTTCTTC
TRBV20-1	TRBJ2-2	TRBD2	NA	CSATFRLASGELFF	TGCAGTGCGACTTTTCGACTAGCCTCCGGGGAGCTGTTTTTT
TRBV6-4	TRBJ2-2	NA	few	CASSDGTTNTGELFF	TGTGCCAGCAGTGACGGGACCACGAACACCGGGGAGCTGTTTTTT
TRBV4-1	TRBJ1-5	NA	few	CASSQENQPQHF	TGCGCCAGCAGCCAAGAAAATCAGCCCCAGCATTTT
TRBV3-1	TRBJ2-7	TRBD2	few	CASSQEVLAGVVGEQYF	TGTGCCAGCAGCCAAGAGGTACTAGCGGGAGTAGTCGGCGAGCAGTACTTC
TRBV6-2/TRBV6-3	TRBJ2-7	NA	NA	CASSYPQGTNWLAAEQYF	TGTGCCAGCAGTTACCCCCAGGGGACGAACTGGCTAGCGGCGGAGCAGTACTTC
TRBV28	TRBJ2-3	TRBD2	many	CASSPRGSGDTDTQYF	TGTGCCAGCAGTCCCCGGGGTAGCGGGGATACAGATACGCAGTATTTT
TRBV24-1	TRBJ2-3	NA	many	CATSDSRVSTDTQYF	TGTGCCACCAGTGATTCACGAGTCAGCACAGATACGCAGTATTTT
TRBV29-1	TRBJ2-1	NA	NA	CSVDTYNEQFF	TGCAGCGTTGATACCTACAATGAGCAGTTCTTC
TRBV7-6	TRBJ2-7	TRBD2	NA	CASSLEGGPGWEQYF	TGTGCCAGCAGCTTAGAGGGAGGGCCGGGTTGGGAGCAGTACTTC
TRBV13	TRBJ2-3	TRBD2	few	CASSSTLAGTTDTQYF	TGTGCCAGCAGCTCGACACTAGCGGGAACCACAGATACGCAGTATTTT
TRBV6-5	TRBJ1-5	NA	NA	CASSSGFLTQPQHF	TGTGCCAGCAGTTCCGGGTTCCTCACTCAGCCCCAGCATTTT
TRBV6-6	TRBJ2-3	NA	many	CASNWGAGDTQYF	TGTGCCAGCAACTGGGGGGCTGGAGATACGCAGTATTTT
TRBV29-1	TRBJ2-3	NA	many	CSVSQGYADTQYF	TGCAGCGTAAGCCAGGGGTACGCAGATACGCAGTATTTT
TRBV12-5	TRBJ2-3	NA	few	CASSGIADTQYF	TGTGCTAGTTCTGGTATCGCAGATACGCAGTATTTT
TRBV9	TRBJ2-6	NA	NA	CASSVDRMSGANVLTF	TGTGCCAGCAGCGTAGATCGGATGTCTGGGGCCAACGTCCTGACTTTC
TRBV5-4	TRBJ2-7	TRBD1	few	CASSPTGTELPYEQYF	TGTGCCAGCAGCCCAACCGGGACAGAGCTTCCCTACGAGCAGTACTTC
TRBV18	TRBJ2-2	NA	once	CASSPGTGELSF	TGTGCCAGCTCACCGGGCACCGGGGAGCTGTCTTTT
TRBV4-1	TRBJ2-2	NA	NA	CASSRGHRNTGEQFF	TGCGCCAGCAGTCGCGGACATAGGAACACCGGTGAGCAGTTTTTT
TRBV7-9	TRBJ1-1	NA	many	CASSPRADIRRTEAFF	TGTGCCAGCAGCCCACGCGCGGACATCCGGCGCACTGAAGCTTTCTTT
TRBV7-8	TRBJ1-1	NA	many	CASSLSPANTEAFF	TGTGCCAGCAGCTTAAGCCCAGCGAACACTGAAGCTTTCTTT
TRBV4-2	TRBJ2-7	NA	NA	CASSQSVLYEQYF	TGTGCCAGCAGCCAATCAGTTCTCTACGAGCAGTACTTC
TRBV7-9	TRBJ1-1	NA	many	CASSSRPLNTEAFF	TGTGCCAGCAGTTCCAGGCCGTTGAACACTGAAGCTTTCTTT
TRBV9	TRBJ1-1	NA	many	CASSVGVLNTEAFF	TGTGCCAGCAGCGTAGGTGTCTTGAACACTGAAGCTTTCTTT
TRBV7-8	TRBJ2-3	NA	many	CASSEQGPTDTQYF	TGTGCCAGCAGCGAACAGGGACCCACAGATACGCAGTATTTT
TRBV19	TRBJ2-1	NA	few	CASSMDRDNEQFF	TGTGCCAGTAGTATGGACAGAGACAATGAGCAGTTCTTC
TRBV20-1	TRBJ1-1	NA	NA	CSATSPVLLTYTEAFF	TGCAGTGCTACTTCACCCGTCCTCCTTACTTACACTGAAGCTTTCTTT
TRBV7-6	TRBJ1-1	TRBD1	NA	CASTSGGSNTEAFF	TGTGCCAGCACCTCAGGGGGTTCAAACACTGAAGCTTTCTTT
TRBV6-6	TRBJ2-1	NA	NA	CASSYSAAPPNEQFF	TGTGCCAGCAGTTACTCGGCCGCGCCGCCCAATGAGCAGTTCTTC
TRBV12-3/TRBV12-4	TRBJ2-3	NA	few	CASSLAESADTQYF	TGTGCCAGCAGTTTAGCCGAGTCGGCAGATACGCAGTATTTT
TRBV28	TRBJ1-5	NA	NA	CGGGDGYSNQPQHF	TGTGGGGGGGGGGACGGGTATAGCAATCAGCCCCAGCATTTT
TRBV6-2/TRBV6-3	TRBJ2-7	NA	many	CASSYSGEQYF	TGTGCCAGCAGTTACTCAGGCGAGCAGTACTTC
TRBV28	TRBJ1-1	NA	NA	CAGSFGNTEAFF	TGTGCCGGCAGTTTCGGGAACACTGAAGCTTTCTTT
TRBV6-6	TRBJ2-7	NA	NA	CASSYSEGNYEQYF	TGTGCCAGCAGTTACTCGGAGGGCAATTACGAGCAGTACTTC
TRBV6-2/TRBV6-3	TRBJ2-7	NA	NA	CASSYWGYEQYF	TGTGCCAGCAGTTATTGGGGCTACGAGCAGTACTTC
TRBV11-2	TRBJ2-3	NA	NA	CASTMGGTDTQYF	TGTGCCAGCACCATGGGGGGCACAGATACGCAGTATTTT
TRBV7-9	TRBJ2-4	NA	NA	CASSPPRVDSVGIQYF	TGTGCCAGCAGCCCTCCCAGGGTGGACTCGGTCGGCATTCAGTACTTC